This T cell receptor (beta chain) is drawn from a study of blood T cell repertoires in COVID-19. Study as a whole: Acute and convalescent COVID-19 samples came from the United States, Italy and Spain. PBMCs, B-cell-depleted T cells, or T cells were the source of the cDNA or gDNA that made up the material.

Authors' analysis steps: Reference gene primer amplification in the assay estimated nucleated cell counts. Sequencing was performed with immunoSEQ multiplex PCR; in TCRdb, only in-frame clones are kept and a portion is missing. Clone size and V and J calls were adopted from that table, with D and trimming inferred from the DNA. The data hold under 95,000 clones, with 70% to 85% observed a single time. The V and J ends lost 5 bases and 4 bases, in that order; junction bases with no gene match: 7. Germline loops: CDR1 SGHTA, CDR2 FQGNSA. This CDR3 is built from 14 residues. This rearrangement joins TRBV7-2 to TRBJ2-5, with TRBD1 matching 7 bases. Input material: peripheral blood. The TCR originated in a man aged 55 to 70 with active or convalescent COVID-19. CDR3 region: CASSRPGQLETQYF. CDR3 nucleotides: TGTGCCAGCAGCAGACCGGGACAGCTAGAGACCCAGTACTTC.